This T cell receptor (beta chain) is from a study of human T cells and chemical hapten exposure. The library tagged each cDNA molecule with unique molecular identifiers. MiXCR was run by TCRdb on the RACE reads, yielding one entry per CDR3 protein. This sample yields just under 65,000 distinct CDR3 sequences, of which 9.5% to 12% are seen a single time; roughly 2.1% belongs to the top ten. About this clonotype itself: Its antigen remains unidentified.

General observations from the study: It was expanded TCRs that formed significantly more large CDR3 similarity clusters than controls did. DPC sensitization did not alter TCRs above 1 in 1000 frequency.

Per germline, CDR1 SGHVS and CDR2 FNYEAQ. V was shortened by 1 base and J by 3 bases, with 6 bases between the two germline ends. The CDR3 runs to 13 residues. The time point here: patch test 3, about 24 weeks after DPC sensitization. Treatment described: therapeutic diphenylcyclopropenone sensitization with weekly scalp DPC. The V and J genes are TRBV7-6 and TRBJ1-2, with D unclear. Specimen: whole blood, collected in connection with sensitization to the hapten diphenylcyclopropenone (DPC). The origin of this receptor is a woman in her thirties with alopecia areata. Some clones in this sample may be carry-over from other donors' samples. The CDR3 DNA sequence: TGTGCCAGCAGCTTAGGCTCCGACTATGGCTACACCTTC. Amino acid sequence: CASSLGSDYGYTF.